Listed here are 19 T cell receptor beta chains from one sample, sequenced in a study of blood T cell repertoires in COVID-19. The protocol was immunoSEQ multiplex PCR, while the TCRdb copy is restricted to in-frame clones and leaves out a portion. The profile covers 150,000 to 200,000 clones, with about 79% appearing a single time and roughly 25% taken by the ten largest. Sequences were obtained from peripheral blood. These receptors were collected from a woman in her 70s with acute or convalescent COVID-19.

The rearrangement links TRBV11-1 to TRBJ2-1; 9 bases map to TRBD2. This CDR3 contains 13 residues. Germline values: CDR1 SGHAT, CDR2 FQDESV (reference sequence). Germline trimming cut 5 bases from V and 8 bases from J; bases unmatched to any gene: 4. This chain's CDR3 is CASSPGTSYEQFF. The CDR3 coding sequence is TGTGCCAGCAGCCCAGGGACTAGCTATGAGCAGTTCTTC.

This chain joins TRBV30 and TRBJ2-7; the match to TRBD2 covers 14 bases. The germline CDR1 and CDR2 sequences are GTSNPN and SVGIG (reference sequence). This CDR3 is 18 amino acids long. Losses at the gene ends were 0 bases for V and 2 bases for J; bases not matched to a gene: 9. The CDR3 bases are TGTGCCTGGAGTGTACCTATAGGACTAGCGGGAGGAGCCTACGAGCAGTACTTC. Translated: CAWSVPIGLAGGAYEQYF.

The J gene is TRBJ2-1, the V gene TRBV7-9, with D maybe TRBD1 (5 bases). This CDR3 has 14 residues. V was clipped by 5 bases and J by 5 bases, with 13 bases between them. Germline values: CDR1 SEHNR, CDR2 FQNEAQ (reference sequence). The CDR3 DNA sequence: TGTGCCAGCAGCCCGACAGCTTCCAACAATGAGCAGTTCTTC. Translation gives CASSPTASNNEQFF.

The rearrangement joins TRBV3-1 (or the pseudogene TRBV3-2) to TRBJ1-1; D unresolved. Looked up from germline, CDR1 is LGHDT and CDR2 is YNNKEL (reference sequence). The ends were cut back, 7 bases at V and 4 bases at J, with 16 bases in the middle. The CDR3 loop spans 14 amino acids. This CDR3 reads CASTEGLLGTEAFF. In nucleotides, the CDR3 is TGTGCCAGCACCGAAGGACTACTGGGCACTGAAGCTTTCTTT.

The table lists this clone with a few counts. The chain is built from TRBV20-1 and TRBJ2-3; weak D call: TRBD1 (5 bases). The length of the CDR3 is 15 residues. Germline CDR1 DFQATT, CDR2 SNEGSKA (reference sequence). Trimming took off 3 bases at V and 7 bases at J, with 20 bases between the two ends. CDR3 nucleotides: TGCAGTGCTAGTCTTAGCAGGGTGAAGAAGCATACGCAGTATTTT. Amino acids: CSASLSRVKKHTQYF.

J is TRBJ2-1 and V is TRBV29-1, with 8 positions matching TRBD2. The trim removed 2 bases at V and 7 bases at J, leaving 10 bases unmatched. The CDR3 length is 15 residues. Germline assignment: CDR1 SQVTM and CDR2 ANQGSEA. In nucleotides, the CDR3 is TGCAGCGTTGAAAGTGGAGCGGGAGTATTTAATGAGCAGTTCTTC. It translates to CSVESGAGVFNEQFF.

This rearrangement joins TRBV7-6 to TRBJ1-1; D ambiguous. Trimming removed 2 bases from V and 2 bases from J, with 6 bases in between. This CDR3 comprises 13 residues. The germline V gene encodes CDR1 SGHVS and CDR2 FNYEAQ. CDR3 region: CASSLQDNTEAFF. CDR3 bases: TGTGCCAGCAGCTTACAGGATAACACTGAAGCTTTCTTT.

The V gene is TRBV7-2, the J gene TRBJ1-2; D is uncertain. From germline, CDR1 is SGHTA and CDR2 FQGNSA. The V and J ends lost 1 base and 6 bases respectively, with 15 bases between them. The CDR3 totals 15 residues. Here the CDR3 DNA reads TGTGCCAGCAGCTTAGATTGGGCGGGCAGAGATGGCTACACCTTC. Its translation: CASSLDWAGRDGYTF.

This clone has a handful of counts. The chain carries TRBV6-2 or TRBV6-3 and TRBJ1-2; TRBD1 matches at 7 bases. V lost 5 bases, J lost 0 bases, and 3 bases stayed unmatched. The germline V gene has CDR1 MNHEY and CDR2 SVGEGT. CDR3 length: 14 amino acids. The CDR3 region is CASSRGTANYGYTF. In nucleotides, the CDR3 is TGTGCCAGCAGTCGCGGGACAGCTAACTATGGCTACACCTTC.

This clone appeared a few times. The chain couples TRBV6-5 to TRBJ2-7; 9 nucleotides match TRBD2. This CDR3 region has 14 residues. Germline loops: CDR1 MNHEY, CDR2 SVGAGI. Unmatched junction bases numbered 4, after V lost 6 bases and J lost 1 base. The DNA of the CDR3 is TGTGCCAGCAGCGGGAGCGGGAGGTCCTACGAGCAGTACTTC. Residues: CASSGSGRSYEQYF.

The chain is built from TRBV20-1 and TRBJ2-7; 12 nucleotides agree with TRBD2. Germline V lookup: CDR1 DFQATT, CDR2 SNEGSKA (reference sequence). The ends lost 3 bases at V and 5 bases at J; junction bases unmatched: 17. This CDR3 spans 18 amino acids. The CDR3 DNA reads as TGCAGTGCTAGTTCGTTAGGAGAATCTAGCGGGAGGGCCGACGAGCAGTACTTC. Translating it yields CSASSLGESSGRADEQYF.

This sequence joins TRBV10-3 and TRBJ2-2; D uncertain. The CDR3 loop spans 14 amino acids. V lost 10 bases to trimming and J lost 3 bases, with 15 bases between them. Germline values: CDR1 ENHRY, CDR2 SYGVKD. CDR3 loop: CATMRVRDTGELFF. CDR3 nucleotide sequence: TGTGCCACGATGCGTGTGCGAGACACCGGGGAGCTGTTTTTT.

V usage is TRBV11-3 and J usage is TRBJ2-5, with 7 bases aligning to TRBD1. This CDR3 is 13 amino acids long. The germline CDR1 and CDR2 sequences are SGHNT and YENEEA. V lost 5 bases and J lost 5; bases outside the gene matches: 5. The CDR3 sequence is CASSPGTEETQYF. For the CDR3, the DNA is TGTGCCAGCAGCCCCGGGACAGAGGAGACCCAGTACTTC. Using reference TRBV11-3 and TRBJ2-5 for the parts outside the CDR3, the full variable domain is EAGVVQSPRYKIIEKKQPVAFWCNPISGHNTLYWYLQNLGQGPELLIRYENEEAVDDSQLPKDRFSAERLKGVDSTLKIQPAELGDSAVYLCASSPGTEETQYFGPGTRLLVL.

The V gene is TRBV5-1, the J gene TRBJ2-7; maybe TRBD1 (6 bases). The V end lost 2 bases, the J end lost 7 bases, and 10 bases lay between the germline ends. The CDR3 covers 12 residues. Germline V lookup: CDR1 SGHRS, CDR2 YFSETQ. The CDR3 protein is CASSLTGKEQYF. DNA for the CDR3: TGCGCCAGCAGCTTAACAGGGAAAGAGCAGTACTTC.

The rearrangement links TRBV7-9 to TRBJ2-5, with 8 bases matching TRBD2. The CDR3 is 16 amino acids. Germline CDR1 and CDR2: SEHNR and FQNEAQ (reference sequence). Trimming at V came to 3 bases and at J to 2 bases, leaving 8 bases not matched to a gene. As DNA, the CDR3 is TGTGCCAGCAGCTTTTCTACTAGCGGTTCACAAGAGACCCAGTACTTC. This gives the protein CASSFSTSGSQETQYF.

A few counts support this clone. The genes are TRBV7-8 and TRBJ1-1; D gene ambiguous. Germline assignment: CDR1 SGHVS and CDR2 FQNEAQ. The CDR3 spans 15 residues. V was shortened by 1 base and J by 0 bases, with 9 bases between the two germline ends. The CDR3 spells CASSLGRRVNTEAFF. CDR3 bases: TGTGCCAGCAGCTTAGGCAGGAGGGTGAACACTGAAGCTTTCTTT.

The V gene is TRBV6-6, the J gene TRBJ2-1, with TRBD2 identical over 7 bases. Germline V gene data show CDR1 as MNHNY and CDR2 as SVGAGI (reference sequence). V was pared by 4 bases and J by 5 bases, with 5 bases of the junction left unmatched. The CDR3 length is 14 residues. CDR3 protein: CASSSLATNNEQFF. The CDR3 bases are TGTGCCAGCAGTTCACTAGCGACGAACAATGAGCAGTTCTTC.

Only a few counts were recorded for this clone. As DNA, the CDR3 is TGTGCCAGCAGTGAAGCTTCGTCGACAGGCTCGCGGGAAAAACTGTTTTTT. Protein sequence: CASSEASSTGSREKLFF. The chain has TRBV2 and TRBJ1-4; tentative D call: TRBD1 (6 bases). V was shortened by 0 bases and J by 8 bases, with 19 bases between the two germline ends. The length of the CDR3 is 17 residues. CDR1 is SNHLY, CDR2 FYNNEI, per germline.

This chain joins TRBV7-3 and TRBJ2-5; possibly TRBD2 for D (5 bases). CDR1 is SGHTA and CDR2 is FQGTGA in the germline V gene. V was pared by 8 bases and J by 5 bases, with 21 bases between. This CDR3 is built from 15 residues. The DNA of the CDR3 is TGTGCCAGCTCCCTCGACGGGCTAGCTATCGAGACCCAGTACTTC. It is translated as CASSLDGLAIETQYF.